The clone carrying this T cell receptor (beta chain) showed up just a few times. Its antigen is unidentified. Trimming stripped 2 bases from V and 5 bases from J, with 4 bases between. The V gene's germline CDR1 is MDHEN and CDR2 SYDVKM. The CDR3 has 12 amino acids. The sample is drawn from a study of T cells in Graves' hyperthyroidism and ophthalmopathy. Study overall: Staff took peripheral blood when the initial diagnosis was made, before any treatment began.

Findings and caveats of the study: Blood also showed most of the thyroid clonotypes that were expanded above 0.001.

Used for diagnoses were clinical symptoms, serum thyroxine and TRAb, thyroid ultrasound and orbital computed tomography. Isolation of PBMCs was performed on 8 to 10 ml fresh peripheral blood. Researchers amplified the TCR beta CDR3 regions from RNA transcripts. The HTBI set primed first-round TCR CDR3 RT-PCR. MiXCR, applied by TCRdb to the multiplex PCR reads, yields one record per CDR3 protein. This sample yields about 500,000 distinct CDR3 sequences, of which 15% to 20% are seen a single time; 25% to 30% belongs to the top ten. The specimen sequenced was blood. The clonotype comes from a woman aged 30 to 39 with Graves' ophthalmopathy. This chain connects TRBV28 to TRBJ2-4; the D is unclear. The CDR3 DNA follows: TGTGCCAGCAGTTTACTACAAAACATTCAGTACTTC. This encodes CASSLLQNIQYF.